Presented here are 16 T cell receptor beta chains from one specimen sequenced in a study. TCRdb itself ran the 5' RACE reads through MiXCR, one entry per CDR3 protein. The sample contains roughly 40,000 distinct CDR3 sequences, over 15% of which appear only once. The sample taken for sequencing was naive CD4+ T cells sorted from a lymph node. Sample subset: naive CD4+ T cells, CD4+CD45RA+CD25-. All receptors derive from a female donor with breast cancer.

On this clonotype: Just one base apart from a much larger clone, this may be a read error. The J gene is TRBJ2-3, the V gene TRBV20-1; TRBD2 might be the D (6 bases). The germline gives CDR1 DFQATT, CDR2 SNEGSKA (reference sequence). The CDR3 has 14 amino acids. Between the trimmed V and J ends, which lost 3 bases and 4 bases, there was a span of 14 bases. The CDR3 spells CSASTGGGADTQYF. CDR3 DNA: TGCAGTGCTAGTACCGGGGGTGGGGCAGATACGCAGTATTTT.

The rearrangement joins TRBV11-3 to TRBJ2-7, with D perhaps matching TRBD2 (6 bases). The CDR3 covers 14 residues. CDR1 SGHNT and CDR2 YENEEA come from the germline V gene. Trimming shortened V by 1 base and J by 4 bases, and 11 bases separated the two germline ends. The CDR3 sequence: CASSLAGDAYEQYF. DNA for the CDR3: TGTGCCAGCAGCTTAGCGGGAGACGCGTACGAGCAGTACTTC.

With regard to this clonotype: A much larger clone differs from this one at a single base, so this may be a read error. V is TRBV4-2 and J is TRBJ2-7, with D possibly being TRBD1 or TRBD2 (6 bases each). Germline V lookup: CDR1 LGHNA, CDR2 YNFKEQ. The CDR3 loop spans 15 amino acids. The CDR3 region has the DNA TGTGCCAGCAGCCAAGGTAGGGGGGCGGAGACAGGCTACGAATTC. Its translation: CASSQGRGAETGYEF.

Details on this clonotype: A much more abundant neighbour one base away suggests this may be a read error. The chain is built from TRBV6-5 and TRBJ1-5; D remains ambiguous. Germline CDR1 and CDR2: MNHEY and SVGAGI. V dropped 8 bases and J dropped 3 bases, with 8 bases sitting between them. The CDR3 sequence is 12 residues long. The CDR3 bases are TGTGCCAGCGGTTCCATCAATCAGCCCCAGCATTTT. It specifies CASGSINQPQHF.

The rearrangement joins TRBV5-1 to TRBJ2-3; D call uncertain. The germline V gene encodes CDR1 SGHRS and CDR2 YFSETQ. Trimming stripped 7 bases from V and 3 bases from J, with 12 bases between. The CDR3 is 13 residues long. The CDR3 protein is CASAISGTDTQYF. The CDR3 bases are TGCGCCAGCGCCATAAGTGGGACAGATACGCAGTATTTT.

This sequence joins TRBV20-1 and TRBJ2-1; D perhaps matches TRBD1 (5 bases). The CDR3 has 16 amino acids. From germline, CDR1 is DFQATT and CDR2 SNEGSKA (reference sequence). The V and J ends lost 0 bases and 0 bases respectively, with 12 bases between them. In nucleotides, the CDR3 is TGCAGTGCTAGAGACTACCTTAGGGGCTCCTACAATGAGCAGTTCTTC. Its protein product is CSARDYLRGSYNEQFF.

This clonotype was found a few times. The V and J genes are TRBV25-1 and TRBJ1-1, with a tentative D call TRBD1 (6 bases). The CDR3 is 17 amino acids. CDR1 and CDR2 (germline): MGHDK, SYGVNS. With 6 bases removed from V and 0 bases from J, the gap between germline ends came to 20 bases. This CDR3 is CASSIADSPTLNTEAFF. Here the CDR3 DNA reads TGTGCCAGCAGCATCGCGGACAGCCCTACCCTGAACACTGAAGCTTTCTTT.

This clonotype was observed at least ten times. DNA of the CDR3: TGCAGCGTTGGGGAGGACCGCGAGCAGTACTTC. Translation: CSVGEDREQYF. The genes are TRBV29-1 and TRBJ2-7, with a possible D match to TRBD2 (6 bases). The CDR3 contains 11 residues. V was shortened by 4 bases and J by 6 bases, with 10 bases between the two germline ends. Germline CDR1 is SQVTM and CDR2 is ANQGSEA.

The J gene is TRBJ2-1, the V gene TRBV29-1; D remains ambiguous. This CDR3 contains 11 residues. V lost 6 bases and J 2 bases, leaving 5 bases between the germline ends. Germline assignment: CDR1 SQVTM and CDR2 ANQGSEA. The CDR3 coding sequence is TGCAGCGTGGGGACCTACAATGAGCAGTTCTTC. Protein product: CSVGTYNEQFF.

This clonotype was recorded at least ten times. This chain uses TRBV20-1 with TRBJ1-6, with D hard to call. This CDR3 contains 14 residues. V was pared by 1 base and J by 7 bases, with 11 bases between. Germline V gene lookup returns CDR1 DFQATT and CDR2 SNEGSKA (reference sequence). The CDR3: CSARAIGPNSPLHF. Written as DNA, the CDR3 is TGCAGTGCTAGAGCTATTGGCCCCAATTCACCCCTCCACTTT.

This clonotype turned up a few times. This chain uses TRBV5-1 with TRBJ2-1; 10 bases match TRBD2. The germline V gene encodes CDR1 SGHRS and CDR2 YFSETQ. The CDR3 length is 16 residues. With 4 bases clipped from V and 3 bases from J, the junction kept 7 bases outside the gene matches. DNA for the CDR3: TGCGCCAGCAGCAGAAGCGGACTAGCGGACTACAATGAGCAGTTCTTC. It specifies CASSRSGLADYNEQFF.

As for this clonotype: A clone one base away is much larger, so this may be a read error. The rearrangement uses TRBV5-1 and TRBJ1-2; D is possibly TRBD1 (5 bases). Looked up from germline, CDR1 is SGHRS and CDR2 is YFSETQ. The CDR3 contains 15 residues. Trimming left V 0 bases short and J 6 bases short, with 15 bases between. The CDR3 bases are TGCGCCAGCAGCTTGGTTCCGGGGGGAGACCATGGCTACACCTTC. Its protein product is CASSLVPGGDHGYTF. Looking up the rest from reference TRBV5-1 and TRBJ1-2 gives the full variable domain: KAGVTQTPRYLIKTRGQQVTLSCSPISGHRSVSWYQQTPGQGLQFLFEYFSETQRNKGNFPGRFSGRQFSNSRSEMNVSTLELGDSALYLCASSLVPGGDHGYTFGSGTRLTVV.

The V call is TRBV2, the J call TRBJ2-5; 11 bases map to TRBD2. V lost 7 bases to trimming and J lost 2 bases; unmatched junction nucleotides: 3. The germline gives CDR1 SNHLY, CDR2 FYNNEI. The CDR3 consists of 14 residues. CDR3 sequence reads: CASNRLAGQETQYF. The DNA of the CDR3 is TGTGCCAGCAACCGACTAGCGGGACAAGAGACCCAGTACTTC.

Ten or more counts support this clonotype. CDR3 in DNA: TGCGCCAGCAGCTCAAACACAGATACGCAGTATTTT. Protein product: CASSSNTDTQYF. The chain employs TRBV5-1 and TRBJ2-3, with no clear D. Germline loops: CDR1 SGHRS, CDR2 YFSETQ. V was trimmed by 3 bases and J by 2 bases, leaving 4 bases between them. The CDR3 runs 12 residues.

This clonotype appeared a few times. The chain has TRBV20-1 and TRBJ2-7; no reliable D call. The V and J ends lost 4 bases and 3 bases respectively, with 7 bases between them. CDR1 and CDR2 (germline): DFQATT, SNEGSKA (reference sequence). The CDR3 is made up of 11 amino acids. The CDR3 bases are TGCAGTGCTAAATTTGTCTACGAGCAGTACTTC. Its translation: CSAKFVYEQYF.

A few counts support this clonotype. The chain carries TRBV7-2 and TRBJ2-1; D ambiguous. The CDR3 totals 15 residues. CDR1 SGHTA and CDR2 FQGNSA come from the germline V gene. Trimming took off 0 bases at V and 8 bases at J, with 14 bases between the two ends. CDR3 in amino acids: CASSLAGLFSDEQFF. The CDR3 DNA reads TGTGCCAGCAGCTTAGCTGGGTTATTCTCGGATGAGCAGTTCTTC.